This passage covers 21 T cell receptor beta chains from one sample sequenced in a study of OX40 agonist ivuxolimab in advanced cancers. Profiling relied on immunoSEQ multiplex PCR, and the TCRdb table lists in-frame clones only, not all of them. The sample lists about 70,000 clones; roughly nine tenths were seen once. The specimen was CD4+ or CD8+ T cells sorted from blood, collected in a trial of the OX40 agonist ivuxolimab. All receptors come from an adult with an advanced solid tumor such as melanoma, head and neck, liver or kidney cancer.

The chain carries TRBV12-5 and TRBJ2-1; 7 bases align to TRBD2. The CDR3 covers 13 residues. Germline V CDR1 and CDR2: LGHNT, FRNRAP. With V trimmed by 0 bases and J by 9 bases, 2 bases remained unmatched. In DNA form, the CDR3 reads TGTGCTAGTGGTTTGGTCGGGAGGAGTGAGCAGTTCTTC. The encoded protein is CASGLVGRSEQFF.

The rearrangement joins TRBV5-8 to TRBJ2-7, with 7 bases aligning to TRBD2. The V segment lost 4 bases and the J segment 0 bases; nucleotides outside the gene matches: 4. The CDR3 runs 14 residues. The germline CDR1 and CDR2 sequences are SGHTS and YDEGEE. The CDR3 loop is CASSPWGGSYEQYF. CDR3 coding DNA: TGTGCCAGCAGCCCATGGGGGGGCTCCTACGAGCAGTACTTC.

J is TRBJ2-3 and V is TRBV9; D possibly matches TRBD1 or TRBD2 (5 bases each). Germline CDR1 and CDR2: SGDLS and YYNGEE. V was clipped by 7 bases and J by 4 bases, with 16 bases between them. The CDR3 is 14 amino acids. The CDR3: CASGWGSGADTQYF. As DNA, the CDR3 is TGTGCCAGCGGGTGGGGGAGTGGCGCAGATACGCAGTATTTT.

CDR3 sequence (DNA): TGTGCCAGCAGTTCCCCGGGACAGGCGGGAGGCAACTATGGCTACACCTTC. The encoded protein is CASSSPGQAGGNYGYTF. The chain links TRBV28 to TRBJ1-2, with TRBD1 matching over 8 bases. The CDR3 length is 17 residues. V shed 4 bases, J shed 2 bases, and the junction held 12 bases outside the gene matches. Germline V gene lookup returns CDR1 MDHEN and CDR2 SYDVKM.

V is TRBV19 and J is TRBJ2-3; 7 positions agree with TRBD2. Germline V gene lookup returns CDR1 LNHDA and CDR2 SQIVND (reference sequence). This CDR3 is built from 15 residues. The V and J ends lost 3 bases and 0 bases, in that order; junction bases with no gene match: 3. The CDR3 protein is CASSIGTISTDTQYF. The CDR3 DNA reads as TGTGCCAGTAGTATCGGGACTATCAGCACAGATACGCAGTATTTT.

The J gene is TRBJ2-7, the V gene TRBV7-2; 8 bases align to TRBD2. From germline, CDR1 is SGHTA and CDR2 FQGNSA. This CDR3 has 15 amino acids. V shed 2 bases and J 3 bases; nucleotides not matched to a gene: 6. The CDR3 reads CASSLTSGGGYEQYF. The CDR3 DNA reads TGTGCCAGCAGCTTAACTAGCGGAGGCGGCTACGAGCAGTACTTC.

The rearrangement joins TRBV18 to TRBJ2-5; 7 nucleotides agree with TRBD1. J lost 1 base, V lost 10 bases, and 6 bases had no gene match. Germline V gene lookup returns CDR1 KGHSH and CDR2 LQKENI. The CDR3 spans 13 residues. The CDR3 bases are TGTGCCACCAGAGGGGGCCTCCAAGAGACCCAGTACTTC. This translates into CATRGGLQETQYF.

This rearrangement joins TRBV6-5 to TRBJ2-7; D is uncertain. Per germline, CDR1 MNHEY and CDR2 SVGAGI. CDR3 size: 12 residues. The ends were cut back, 5 bases at V and 7 bases at J, with 12 bases in the middle. Here the CDR3 reads CASSQISAEQYF. In DNA, the CDR3 is TGTGCCAGCAGTCAGATCTCAGCAGAGCAGTACTTC.

The table lists this clone with a count of one. V and J are TRBV5-1 and TRBJ2-5; D gene ambiguous. CDR1 is SGHRS and CDR2 is YFSETQ in the germline V gene. Trimming stripped 0 bases from V and 2 bases from J, with 8 bases between. The CDR3 covers 14 residues. CDR3 bases: TGCGCCAGCAGCTTGGGGGTTTTACAAGAGACCCAGTACTTC. Residues: CASSLGVLQETQYF.

The genes are TRBV28 and TRBJ1-4; no clear D. CDR3 length: 11 residues. Trimming shortened V by 10 bases and J by 8 bases, and 11 bases separated the two germline ends. From germline, CDR1 is MDHEN and CDR2 SYDVKM. CDR3 in amino acids: CATIHREKLFF. In DNA, the CDR3 is TGTGCCACCATACACCGGGAAAAACTGTTTTTT.

This chain links TRBV28 with TRBJ1-2; no reliable D call. V gave up 10 bases and J gave up 4 bases, with 16 bases separating them. The CDR3 spans 13 residues. The germline V gene encodes CDR1 MDHEN and CDR2 SYDVKM. Written as DNA, the CDR3 is TGTGCCACCCCCACGCCAGAGGGCTATGGCTACACCTTC. It encodes CATPTPEGYGYTF.

This sequence joins TRBV5-6 and TRBJ1-5; D might be TRBD1 (5 bases). Trimming pared 3 bases from V and 5 bases from J, leaving 12 bases between. The germline gives CDR1 SGHDT, CDR2 YYEEEE. The CDR3 sequence is 14 residues long. The CDR3 DNA sequence: TGTGCCAGCAGCTCCGGGACCCGGGATCAGCCCCAGCATTTT. This encodes CASSSGTRDQPQHF.

The rearrangement joins TRBV5-1 to TRBJ1-3, with D possibly matching TRBD1 (5 bases). CDR1 is SGHRS and CDR2 is YFSETQ in the germline V gene. Trimming removed 4 bases at V and 0 bases at J, with 14 bases between. The CDR3 is 16 residues long. As DNA, the CDR3 is TGCGCCAGCAGCCAAAACTGGGGGTCCTCTGGAAACACCATATATTTT. This gives the protein CASSQNWGSSGNTIYF.

V usage is TRBV6-5 and J usage is TRBJ1-2; 10 positions agree with TRBD1. Germline CDR1 reads MNHEY; CDR2 reads SVGAGI. Unmatched junction bases numbered 9, after V lost 7 bases and J lost 4 bases. This CDR3 is 15 amino acids long. DNA for the CDR3: TGTGCCAGCACCATGGGGACAGGGGACCTCTATGGCTACACCTTC. This encodes CASTMGTGDLYGYTF.

The chain employs TRBV19 and TRBJ2-2, with a weak D call TRBD2 (6 bases). CDR3 length: 15 residues. The V and J ends lost 3 bases and 6 bases respectively, with 14 bases between them. Germline lookup yields CDR1 LNHDA and CDR2 SQIVND (reference sequence). This CDR3 reads CASSMGGNLPGELFF. The CDR3 coding sequence is TGTGCCAGTAGTATGGGGGGAAATCTGCCCGGGGAGCTGTTTTTT.

The gene calls are TRBV5-1 and TRBJ2-7; TRBD2 might be the D (6 bases). CDR3 length: 14 residues. V was pared by 0 bases and J by 3 bases, with 10 bases between. CDR1 is SGHRS and CDR2 is YFSETQ in the germline V gene. CDR3 coding DNA: TGCGCCAGCAGCTTGGGGGGGGACGGCTACGAGCAGTACTTC. Protein: CASSLGGDGYEQYF.

This clone was picked up a small number of times. The chain combines TRBV10-1 with TRBJ2-2; 8 bases map to TRBD2. The CDR3 runs to 16 residues. J gave up 5 bases and V 3 bases, and 8 bases lay outside the gene matches. Germline CDR1 and CDR2: WNHNN and SYGVQD (reference sequence). The CDR3 DNA follows: TGCGCCAGCAGTGAAGTCGGGACTAGGAGGACCGGGGAGCTGTTTTTT. Its protein product is CASSEVGTRRTGELFF.

The chain joins TRBV5-1 to TRBJ2-5, with a weak D call TRBD1 (5 bases). The J call is uncertain, as TRBJ2-7 better fits the DNA end. This CDR3 is built from 14 residues. Germline CDR1 is SGHRS and CDR2 is YFSETQ. Written as DNA, the CDR3 is TGCGCCAGCAGCTTGGGGGTAGGGGTCTACGAGCAGTACTTC. It codes for CASSLGVGVYEQYF.

The chain has TRBV28 and TRBJ1-1; no clear D gene. Germline values: CDR1 MDHEN, CDR2 SYDVKM. CDR3 length: 11 amino acids. The V end lost 2 bases, the J end lost 4 bases, and 2 bases lay between the germline ends. CDR3 sequence reads: CASSLSTEAFF. The CDR3 nucleotides read TGTGCCAGCAGTTTAAGCACTGAAGCTTTCTTT.

The chain has TRBV28 and TRBJ2-3; D remains ambiguous. This CDR3 region has 15 residues. Trimming removed 3 bases at V and 2 bases at J, with 12 bases between. Germline lookup yields CDR1 MDHEN and CDR2 SYDVKM. The CDR3 is CASSLGRPNTDTQYF. In DNA form, the CDR3 reads TGTGCCAGCAGTTTGGGCAGGCCGAACACAGATACGCAGTATTTT. Full variable domain (missing parts from reference TRBV28 and TRBJ2-3): DVKVTQSSRYLVKRTGEKVFLECVQDMDHENMFWYRQDPGLGLRLIYFSYDVKMKEKGDIPEGYSVSREKKERFSLILESASTNQTSMYLCASSLGRPNTDTQYFGPGTRLTVL.

This chain uses TRBV5-4 with TRBJ2-1; 11 bases match TRBD2. Germline V gene sequence: CDR1 SGHNT, CDR2 YYREEE (reference sequence). The CDR3 has 16 amino acids. Losses at the gene ends were 0 bases for V and 6 bases for J; bases not matched to a gene: 5. The CDR3 loop is CASSLGGTSGGNEQFF. The CDR3 DNA is TGTGCCAGCAGCTTGGGAGGGACTAGCGGAGGCAATGAGCAGTTCTTC.